The TCR beta chain under discussion was sequenced for a study of blood T cell repertoires in COVID-19. Study-level background: PBMCs, B-cell-depleted T cells, or T cells were the source of the cDNA or gDNA that made up the material.

Participant-reported clinical history was the basis for cohort assignment. In the 2 weeks before study entry, exposed participants met a COVID-19 case, which was PCR-confirmed or clinician-diagnosed. Libraries were prepared by immunoSEQ multiplex PCR; TCRdb keeps only in-frame clonotypes and omits some of them. The sample lists 350,000 to 500,000 clones; roughly 90% were seen once. In germline, CDR1 is SGHTS, CDR2 YDEGEE. Losses at the gene ends were 1 base for V and 0 bases for J; bases not matched to a gene: 3. The CDR3 loop spans 15 amino acids. The genes are TRBV5-8 and TRBJ1-1; 7 nucleotides agree with TRBD1. The receptor comes from a woman aged 18-30 years who had been exposed to COVID-19. The specimen sequenced was PBMCs or T cells enriched from blood (not recorded which). This CDR3 reads CASSLQGGVNTEAFF. Here the CDR3 DNA reads TGTGCCAGCAGCTTGCAGGGGGGCGTGAACACTGAAGCTTTCTTT. The full variable domain, in which reference TRBV5-8 and TRBJ1-1 provide the parts outside the CDR3, is EAGVTQSPTHLIKTRGQQATLRCSPISGHTSVYWYQQALGLGLQFLLWYDEGEERNRGNFPPRFSGRQFPNYSSELNVNALELEDSALYLCASSLQGGVNTEAFFGQGTRLTVV.